These 27 T cell receptor beta chains share one sample of origin, sequenced in a study of blood T cell repertoires in COVID-19. Data came from immunoSEQ multiplex PCR; TCRdb stores just in-frame clones and leaves some out. This table has about 150,000 clones, 80% to 90% appearing once. Source material: peripheral blood. These receptors came from a man between 65 and 85 years old with acute or convalescent COVID-19.

The chain joins TRBV6-2 or TRBV6-3 to TRBJ2-7; the D gene is possibly TRBD1 (6 bases). The V and J ends lost 0 bases and 2 bases respectively, with 23 bases between them. Germline CDR1 MNHEY, CDR2 SVGEGT. CDR3 size: 19 residues. The CDR3 protein is CASSYSKRWSGVQPYEQYF. The CDR3 DNA reads as TGTGCCAGCAGTTACTCGAAACGTTGGTCAGGGGTTCAGCCCTACGAGCAGTACTTC.

The chain couples TRBV19 to TRBJ2-2; 9 nucleotides align to TRBD1. Germline V lookup: CDR1 LNHDA, CDR2 SQIVND (reference sequence). This CDR3 region has 16 residues. V trimming: 4 bases; J trimming: 5 bases; junction bases outside the gene matches: 8. The CDR3 DNA reads TGTGCCAGTAGTAGCCCCGGGACAGGGTGGACCGGGGAGCTGTTTTTT. Translating it yields CASSSPGTGWTGELFF.

V is TRBV28 and J is TRBJ2-7, with D possibly being TRBD1 (5 bases). V lost 6 bases to trimming and J lost 3 bases, with 15 bases between them. Germline assignment: CDR1 MDHEN and CDR2 SYDVKM. There are 14 residues in the CDR3. CDR3 sequence (DNA): TGTGCCAGCAGCCAGACGACAGAGCTCTACGAGCAGTACTTC. It codes for CASSQTTELYEQYF.

The chain links TRBV28 to TRBJ1-5; TRBD1 matches 8 bases. The CDR3 is 14 amino acids. Germline V gene sequence: CDR1 MDHEN, CDR2 SYDVKM. The V segment lost 5 bases and the J segment 4 bases; nucleotides outside the gene matches: 4. The CDR3 sequence: CASSHRGLNQPQHF. CDR3 coding DNA: TGTGCCAGCAGTCACAGGGGGTTGAATCAGCCCCAGCATTTT.

CDR3 loop: CASSLDRGEEQFF. The CDR3 DNA sequence: TGTGCCAGCAGCTTGGATCGGGGGGAAGAGCAGTTCTTC. The gene calls are TRBV5-4 and TRBJ2-1; 7 bases fit TRBD2. Germline assignment: CDR1 SGHNT and CDR2 YYREEE (reference sequence). The V segment lost 0 bases and the J segment 10 bases; nucleotides outside the gene matches: 4. This CDR3 is built from 13 residues.

This clone was seen more than once but under ten times. This chain joins TRBV24-1 and TRBJ2-1, with D unclear. This CDR3 is 15 amino acids long. In germline, CDR1 is KGHDR, CDR2 SFDVKD. Trimming removed 5 bases at V and 2 bases at J, with 12 bases between. The CDR3 protein is CATSARNSPYNEQFF. Here the CDR3 DNA reads TGTGCCACCAGTGCTCGGAACAGCCCCTACAATGAGCAGTTCTTC.

V gene TRBV19 combines with J gene TRBJ2-7; 13 bases align to TRBD2. The CDR3 is made up of 16 amino acids. The germline gives CDR1 LNHDA, CDR2 SQIVND (reference sequence). V lost 5 bases and J lost 2; bases outside the gene matches: 6. The CDR3 here is CASSPGTSGMTYEQYF. The CDR3 nucleotides read TGTGCCAGTAGTCCCGGGACTAGCGGGATGACCTACGAGCAGTACTTC.

The gene calls are TRBV2 and TRBJ1-6; D may be TRBD1 (6 bases). V gave up 3 bases and J gave up 7 bases, with 13 bases separating them. CDR3 length: 15 residues. Germline V gene data show CDR1 as SNHLY and CDR2 as FYNNEI. The CDR3 nucleotides read TGTGCCAGCAGTGAGGACAGCTGGTTCAATTCACCCCTCCACTTT. This codes for CASSEDSWFNSPLHF.

This clone occurred a few times. This chain joins TRBV7-9 and TRBJ1-4; D is uncertain. V lost 1 base and J 5 bases, leaving 8 bases between the germline ends. Germline V gene sequence: CDR1 SEHNR, CDR2 FQNEAQ (reference sequence). CDR3 length: 14 amino acids. The CDR3 nucleotides read TGTGCCAGCAGCTTAGGGTGGGAGAATGAAAAACTGTTTTTT. As protein: CASSLGWENEKLFF.

The chain recombines TRBV15 with TRBJ2-6, with a weak D call TRBD2 (5 bases). V was shortened by 3 bases and J by 4 bases, with 13 bases between the two germline ends. Germline values: CDR1 LNHNV, CDR2 YYDKDF (reference sequence). This CDR3 has 16 amino acids. In nucleotides, the CDR3 is TGTGCCACCAGCAGCCACGGGGTGCTGGGGGCCAACGTCCTGACTTTC. It translates to CATSSHGVLGANVLTF.

Turning to this clone: One junction end disagrees with the germline gene, perhaps due to a read error. The J gene is TRBJ2-1, the V gene TRBV18; 12 bases line up with TRBD2. This CDR3 has 15 residues. Germline V lookup: CDR1 KGHSH, CDR2 LQKENI. Written as DNA, the CDR3 is TGTGCCAGCTCACTGGGACTAGCGGGTTTGGATGAGCGGTTCTTC. Translated, it gives CASSLGLAGLDERFF.

The V gene is TRBV28, the J gene TRBJ2-5, with 7 bases matching TRBD2. CDR1 is MDHEN and CDR2 is SYDVKM in the germline V gene. CDR3 length equals 16 residues. V was clipped by 2 bases and J by 2 bases; unmatched bases: 8. In DNA form, the CDR3 reads TGTGCCAGCAGTTTAATTGGGCTAGCGGAGCAAGAGACCCAGTACTTC. Its protein is CASSLIGLAEQETQYF.

This clone showed up just once. V and J are TRBV4-2 and TRBJ2-7, with 10 bases that match TRBD2. The J segment lost 6 bases and the V segment lost 2 bases, leaving 10 bases of the junction unmatched. This CDR3 is built from 16 residues. Germline CDR1 and CDR2: LGHNA and YNFKEQ. The CDR3 reads CASSQSLAGVQREQYF. CDR3 DNA: TGTGCCAGCAGCCAATCCCTAGCGGGAGTTCAACGCGAGCAGTACTTC.

Only a few counts were recorded for this clone. The rearrangement links TRBV7-9 to TRBJ1-1; maybe TRBD1 (6 bases). This CDR3 has 17 residues. Germline V gives CDR1 SEHNR, CDR2 FQNEAQ (reference sequence). Trimming pared 4 bases from V and 0 bases from J, leaving 18 bases between. The CDR3 bases are TGTGCCAGCAGCTCTCCACCTACAGGGCCCATGAACACTGAAGCTTTCTTT. This translates into CASSSPPTGPMNTEAFF.

The genes are TRBV3-1 (or the pseudogene TRBV3-2) and TRBJ2-7, with 11 bases identical to TRBD2. J lost 2 bases, V lost 2 bases, and 2 bases had no gene match. CDR3 size: 15 residues. Looked up from germline, CDR1 is LGHDT and CDR2 is YNNKEL (reference sequence). The CDR3 DNA is TGTGCCAGCAGCCAACTGACTAGCGGGACCTACGAGCAGTACTTC. It yields the protein CASSQLTSGTYEQYF.

The chain has TRBV5-1 and TRBJ1-1, with 8 bases matching TRBD1. Trimming cost V 1 base and J 7 bases; bases outside gene matches: 12. This CDR3 is built from 16 residues. Germline V gene sequence: CDR1 SGHRS, CDR2 YFSETQ. The CDR3 protein is CASSLPSGQGKGEAFF. For the CDR3, the DNA is TGCGCCAGCAGCTTGCCTTCCGGACAGGGTAAAGGTGAAGCTTTCTTT.

This clone has more than one count but fewer than ten. The chain combines TRBV25-1 with TRBJ2-5, with D maybe TRBD2 (5 bases). The CDR3 totals 15 residues. Trimming shortened V by 1 base and J by 4 bases, and 13 bases separated the two germline ends. The germline gives CDR1 MGHDK, CDR2 SYGVNS. CDR3 sequence reads: CASSESGAGGETQYF. CDR3 in DNA: TGTGCCAGCAGTGAATCAGGTGCGGGCGGAGAGACCCAGTACTTC.

This chain connects TRBV24-1 to TRBJ2-2; D is unclear. Trimming shortened V by 2 bases and J by 1 base, and 10 bases separated the two germline ends. Looked up from germline, CDR1 is KGHDR and CDR2 is SFDVKD. This CDR3 contains 16 residues. The DNA of the CDR3 is TGTGCCACCAGTGATTATTTCTCGGGGAACACCGGGGAGCTGTTTTTT. Translating it yields CATSDYFSGNTGELFF.

The chain links TRBV2 to TRBJ2-3, with TRBD2 matching over 9 bases. V was pared by 6 bases and J by 4 bases, with 5 bases of the junction left unmatched. The CDR3 length is 14 residues. The germline gives CDR1 SNHLY, CDR2 FYNNEI. The DNA of the CDR3 is TGTGCCAGCAGAGCCGGGACTAGCTCAGATACGCAGTATTTT. It specifies CASRAGTSSDTQYF.

The chain couples TRBV6-6 to TRBJ1-2, with 9 bases aligning to TRBD1. Per germline, CDR1 MNHNY and CDR2 SVGAGI (reference sequence). Unmatched junction bases numbered 2, after V lost 2 bases and J lost 4 bases. The CDR3 extends over 14 amino acids. The DNA for the CDR3 is TGTGCCAGCAGTTACGAGGGACAGGGCTATGGCTACACCTTC. Translated, it gives CASSYEGQGYGYTF.

This clone showed up many times. The V gene is TRBV24-1, the J gene TRBJ2-2; D is uncertain. The CDR3 length is 15 residues. Trimming removed 3 bases from V and 5 bases from J, with 12 bases in between. Germline CDR1 and CDR2: KGHDR and SFDVKD. The CDR3 DNA sequence: TGTGCCACCAGTGATCGAAACTCGATGACCGGGGAGCTGTTTTTT. This codes for CATSDRNSMTGELFF.

This clone was counted a single time. V gene TRBV19 combines with J gene TRBJ2-7; D ambiguous. The CDR3 runs 15 residues. Trimming took 6 bases from V and 1 from J, leaving 16 bases between them. CDR1 LNHDA and CDR2 SQIVND come from the germline V gene (reference sequence). The CDR3: CASRLRGGVSYEQYF. CDR3 DNA sequence: TGTGCCAGTAGGTTGAGAGGCGGTGTGTCCTACGAGCAGTACTTC.

J is TRBJ1-3 and V is TRBV7-8, with a tentative D call TRBD1 (6 bases). The germline V gene has CDR1 SGHVS and CDR2 FQNEAQ. This CDR3 is built from 14 residues. Trimming removed 5 bases from V and 3 bases from J, with 11 bases in between. The CDR3 nucleotides are TGTGCCAGCAGCACGAGGACAGATGGAAACACCATATATTTT. Its protein is CASSTRTDGNTIYF. The complete variable domain, with remaining parts taken from reference TRBV7-8 and TRBJ1-3, reads GAGVSQSPRYKVAKRGQDVALRCDPISGHVSLFWYQQALGQGPEFLTYFQNEAQLDKSGLPSDRFFAERPEGSVSTLKIQRTQQEDSAVYLCASSTRTDGNTIYFGEGSWLTVV.

The CDR3 DNA reads as TGTGCCAGCAGCCCCCCCCAGGGTGGAGAGACCCAGTACTTC. Amino acids: CASSPPQGGETQYF. V and J are TRBV6-1 and TRBJ2-5; weak D call: TRBD1 (5 bases). Germline-derived CDR1 and CDR2 are MNHNS and SASEGT. The length of the CDR3 is 14 residues. V was pared by 6 bases and J by 4 bases, with 15 bases between.

The J gene is TRBJ1-6, the V gene TRBV3-1 (or the pseudogene TRBV3-2); 7 nucleotides align to TRBD1. V gave up 2 bases and J gave up 7 bases; unmatched junction bases: 2. The CDR3 has 14 residues. CDR1 is LGHDT and CDR2 is YNNKEL in the germline V gene (reference sequence). CDR3: CASSQLQGNSPLHF. The CDR3 coding sequence is TGTGCCAGCAGCCAACTACAGGGGAATTCACCCCTCCACTTT.

The genes are TRBV24-1 and TRBJ1-2; 10 bases fit TRBD1. Germline CDR1 KGHDR, CDR2 SFDVKD. CDR3 size: 15 residues. J was trimmed by 2 bases and V by 5 bases; bases with no gene match: 4. Here the CDR3 reads CATSGPGQGNYGYTF. Written as DNA, the CDR3 is TGTGCCACCAGTGGTCCGGGACAGGGGAACTATGGCTACACCTTC.

This clone was picked up one time. This chain uses TRBV5-8 with TRBJ2-7; 9 nucleotides line up with TRBD2. Germline assignment: CDR1 SGHTS and CDR2 YDEGEE. V was pared by 0 bases and J by 6 bases, with 7 bases of the junction left unmatched. CDR3 length: 15 residues. This CDR3 is CASSLAAGGPREQYF. In DNA, the CDR3 is TGTGCCAGCAGCTTGGCGGCGGGAGGGCCTCGCGAGCAGTACTTC.